This TCR beta chain was sequenced during a study of T-cell reconstitution after alpha-beta-depleted transplantation in children. General observations from the study: T-cell counts and diversity at one year following transplant were attributed mainly to newly produced T cells. Reported findings indicate that, about two months after transplant, alpha-beta T cells came from several hundred expanded clones, which were derived from non-depleted graft cells. Surviving recipient cells, namely T cells and thymic progenitors, were the source of high day-60 TCRbeta diversity in some patients.

As to this clonotype: Its antigen is still unknown.

Germline CDR1 SQVTM, CDR2 ANQGSEA. This CDR3 comprises 13 residues. The V end was cut by 3 bases, the J end by 1 base, with 9 bases between. Preparation of the TCRbeta library was carried out with unique molecular identifiers. TCRdb reanalysed the PCR reads using MiXCR and keeps one entry per CDR3 protein. There are some 100,000 distinct CDR3 sequences in the sample; 20% to 25% occur only once, and around 21% lies in the top ten. This TCR was sampled from a boy between 2 and 10 years old with acute lymphoblastic leukemia, due to receive a stem cell transplant. V is TRBV29-1 and J is TRBJ1-2; D is ambiguous. The source material was PBMCs, sampled before TCRalphabeta/CD19-depleted stem cell transplant. CDR3 loop: CSVESPDNYGYTF. The CDR3 DNA sequence: TGCAGCGTTGAGAGTCCTGATAACTATGGCTACACCTTC.